The following is a TCR beta chain sequence with its context. The sample originates from a study of T cell changes during pregnancy in multiple sclerosis. The assay was immunoSEQ multiplex PCR, and TCRdb's table has in-frame clones only and misses some. Of tens of thousands of clones listed, 94% are singletons. The sample consisted of peripheral blood, taken in the second trimester of pregnancy. The receptor was derived from a female donor in good health, enrolled as a control in a pregnancy study.

The CDR3 DNA sequence: TGCGCCAGCAGCTTGGGGACTACAGTGAACACTGAAGCTTTCTTT. This gives the protein CASSLGTTVNTEAFF. This chain links TRBV5-1 with TRBJ1-1; no reliable D call. Germline CDR1 reads SGHRS; CDR2 reads YFSETQ. This CDR3 has 15 amino acids. The V end lost 0 bases, the J end lost 0 bases, and 9 bases lay between the germline ends.